This record looks at one T cell receptor (beta chain) sequence and its context. Antigen unknown. This record comes from a study of vaccination effects on CD4 cells after COVID-19. Study-wide findings and caveats: Late in the post-vaccination period, infection-induced and vaccine-induced clones underwent marked clonal contraction.

TCRdb's table, derived via immunoSEQ multiplex PCR, lists solely in-frame clones and lacks some. The sample gives some 14,000 clones, 72% of which show up once; 8% to 10% is in the top ten. Antigen-specific CD4+ T cells were expanded with viral peptide pools in the ViraFEST assay before sequencing. CD4+ T cells were isolated after around ten days of culture. Two doses of BNT162b2 or mRNA-1273 vaccine were administered to participants. Cultures of around 2.2 million PBMC per well contained about 10 IU/ml IL-2 plus 10 ug/ml peptides. It was on days 3 and 7 that half the medium was replaced with IL-2 medium. The sequencing used CD4+ T cells from PBMCs cultured with SARS-CoV-2 spike peptides, collected after COVID-19 vaccination. This TCR derives from a human donor who received a COVID-19 vaccine.

CDR3 nucleotide sequence: TGTGCCTGGAGTGGACGGCCTCCCCGGGAGACCCAGTACTTC. Protein product: CAWSGRPPRETQYF. The chain recombines TRBV30 with TRBJ2-5, with unresolved D. This CDR3 is 14 amino acids long. Germline CDR1 reads GTSNPN; CDR2 reads SVGIG (reference sequence). V gave up 1 base and J gave up 5 bases, with 14 bases separating them.